The T cell receptor (beta chain) under discussion was sequenced for a study of blood T cell repertoires in COVID-19 (TCRdb year 2020). Describing the broader study: Collaborator samples came from the United States, Italy and Spain and covered acute and convalescent phases of COVID-19. Subjects who had been exposed to COVID-19, were actively infected with it, or had recovered from it provided the deeply sampled blood TCRbeta repertoires that made up the dataset. The repertoires were released in a freely available public database intended as a resource for research on the immune response to SARS-CoV-2. The samples were drawn from two sources: the first 160 participants of the ongoing ImmuneRACE study, and some 1,300 subjects contributed by 6 global collaborators. The material from the prospective study consisted of cDNA or gDNA derived from T cells, B-cell-depleted T cells, or PBMCs. A de-identified subject ID, COVID-19 status, age in years and sex were almost always included in the sample metadata. Where available, HLA class I and class II types were taken from metadata supplied by the sample provider and were not determined by assay-based typing.

General study outcomes and caveats: How much clinical and demographic metadata was included differed by source and by participant, and the metadata was provided uncurated.

Each collaborating institution followed its own protocols to collect whole blood in K2EDTA tubes. For TCRbeta analysis, collaborators shipped samples as frozen whole blood, isolated PBMCs, or DNA extracted from either of those sample types. As to this clone: Its binding antigen is unknown. Base-call qualities are not available, and no considerably larger clone is one nucleotide away.

As encoded in the germline V gene, CDR1 is SGHTA while CDR2 is FQGNSA. Trimming takes 2 bases from V and 4 bases from J, and the germline ends sit 10 bases apart. The CDR3 goes from the cysteine to the phenylalanine over 14 residues. The sequence is cut down to CDR3 DNA, 42 bases in frame from base 1. TCRbeta CDR3 regions were amplified from genomic DNA by means of the immunoSEQ Assay, a bias-controlled multiplex PCR. As for how the authors treated the data: Within the assay, amplification of reference gene primers was used to estimate how many nucleated cells each sample contained. To quantify the absolute abundance of each unique TCRbeta CDR3 rearrangement, sequence reads were collapsed and filtered. For each sample, productive Simpson clonality was calculated as the square root of Simpson's diversity index across productive rearrangements. Not all clones reach the TCRdb copy of this immuneACCESS table, which keeps in-frame sequences only. Checked studies attribute under half of the gap to unresolved V genes and leave the rest unexplained. The DNA gave D and trimming, while V, J and clone size come from that table. The sample table shows 300,000 to 400,000 clones, and 80% to 90% are seen once. 2.5% to 3% of the sample goes to the ten largest clones.

Sample: peripheral blood. The chain is assembled from TRBV7-2 and TRBJ2-3; TRBD2 is a possible D gene, resting on 5 matching bases. This clonotype was obtained from a man younger than 45 with active or convalescent COVID-19. Here is the DNA: TGTGCCAGCAGCTTAAGCGGCCAAGCAGATACGCAGTATTTT. It specifies CASSLSGQADTQYF. When the CDR3 is completed using the reference TRBV7-2 and TRBJ2-3 genes on either side, the full variable domain is GAGVSQSPSNKVTEKGKDVELRCDPISGHTALYWYRQSLGQGLEFLIYFQGNSAPDKSGLPSDRFSAERTGGSVSTLTIQRTQQEDSAVYLCASSLSGQADTQYFGPGTRLTVL.